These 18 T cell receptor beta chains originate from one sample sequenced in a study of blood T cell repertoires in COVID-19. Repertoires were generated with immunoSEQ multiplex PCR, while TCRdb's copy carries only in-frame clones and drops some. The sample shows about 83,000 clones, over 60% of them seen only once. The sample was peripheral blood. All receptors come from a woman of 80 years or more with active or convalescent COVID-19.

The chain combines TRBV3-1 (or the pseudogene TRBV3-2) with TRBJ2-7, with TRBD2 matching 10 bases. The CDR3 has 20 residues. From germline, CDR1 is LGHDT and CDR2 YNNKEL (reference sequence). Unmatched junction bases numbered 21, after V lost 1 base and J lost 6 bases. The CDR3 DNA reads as TGTGCCAGCAGCCAAGGGGGGAGCCCAAAGTCCGGGACTAGCGCCTGCGAGCAGTACTTC. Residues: CASSQGGSPKSGTSACEQYF.

The CDR3 region is CASSLGQGQSQAFF. CDR3 nucleotides: TGTGCCAGCAGCTTGGGACAGGGGCAGTCTCAAGCTTTCTTT. The rearrangement joins TRBV5-4 to TRBJ1-1, with 8 bases that match TRBD1. V was pared by 0 bases and J by 9 bases, with 7 bases of the junction left unmatched. This CDR3 is built from 14 residues. Germline V CDR1 and CDR2: SGHNT, YYREEE (reference sequence).

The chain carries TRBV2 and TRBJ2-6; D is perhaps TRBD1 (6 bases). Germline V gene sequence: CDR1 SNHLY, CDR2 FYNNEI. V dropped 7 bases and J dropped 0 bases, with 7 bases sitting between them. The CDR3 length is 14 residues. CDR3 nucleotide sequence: TGTGCCAGCAAGGGGGACTCTGGGGCCAACGTCCTGACTTTC. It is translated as CASKGDSGANVLTF. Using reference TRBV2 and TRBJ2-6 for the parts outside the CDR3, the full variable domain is EPEVTQTPSHQVTQMGQEVILRCVPISNHLYFYWYRQILGQKVEFLVSFYNNEISEKSEIFDDQFSVERPDGSNFTLKIRSTKLEDSAMYFCASKGDSGANVLTFGAGSRLTVL.

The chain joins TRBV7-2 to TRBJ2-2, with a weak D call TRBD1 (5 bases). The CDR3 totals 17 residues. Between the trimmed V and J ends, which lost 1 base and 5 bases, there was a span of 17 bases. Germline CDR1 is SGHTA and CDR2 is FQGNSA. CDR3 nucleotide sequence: TGTGCCAGCAGCTTAGGGTTTGGCAGGGTGGGGACCGGGGAGCTGTTTTTT. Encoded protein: CASSLGFGRVGTGELFF. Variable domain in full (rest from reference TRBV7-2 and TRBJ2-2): GAGVSQSPSNKVTEKGKDVELRCDPISGHTALYWYRQSLGQGLEFLIYFQGNSAPDKSGLPSDRFSAERTGGSVSTLTIQRTQQEDSAVYLCASSLGFGRVGTGELFFGEGSRLTVL.

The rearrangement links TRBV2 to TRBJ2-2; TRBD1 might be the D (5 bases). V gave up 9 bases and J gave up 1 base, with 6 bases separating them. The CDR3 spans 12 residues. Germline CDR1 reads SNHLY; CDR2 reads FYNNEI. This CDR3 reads CASDRNTGELFF. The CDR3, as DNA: TGTGCCAGTGACAGGAACACCGGGGAGCTGTTTTTT.

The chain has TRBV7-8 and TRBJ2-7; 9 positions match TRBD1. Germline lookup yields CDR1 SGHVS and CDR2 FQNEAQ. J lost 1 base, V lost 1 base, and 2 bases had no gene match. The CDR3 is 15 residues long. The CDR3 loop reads CASSLVGTGSYEQYF. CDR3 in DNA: TGTGCCAGCAGCTTAGTGGGGACAGGGTCCTACGAGCAGTACTTC.

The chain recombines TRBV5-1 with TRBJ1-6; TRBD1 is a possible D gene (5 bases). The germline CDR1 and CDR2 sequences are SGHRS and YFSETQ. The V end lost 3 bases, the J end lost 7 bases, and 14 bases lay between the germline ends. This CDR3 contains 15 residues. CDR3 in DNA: TGCGCCAGCAGCTCAGGGCCGGGGGAGAATTCACCCCTCCACTTT. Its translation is CASSSGPGENSPLHF.

The CDR3 loop reads CASSLSGDSYNEQFF. As DNA, the CDR3 is TGTGCCAGCAGCTTAAGCGGGGACTCCTACAATGAGCAGTTCTTC. The rearrangement links TRBV7-3 to TRBJ2-1, with D possibly TRBD2 on 6 matching bases. The CDR3 is 15 amino acids. Trimming removed 1 base at V and 0 bases at J, with 7 bases between. Germline V gene data show CDR1 as SGHTA and CDR2 as FQGTGA.

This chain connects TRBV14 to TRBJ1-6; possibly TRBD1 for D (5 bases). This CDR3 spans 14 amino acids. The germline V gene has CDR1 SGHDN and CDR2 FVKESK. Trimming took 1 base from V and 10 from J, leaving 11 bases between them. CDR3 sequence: CASSQVQGRSPLHF. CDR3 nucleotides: TGTGCCAGCAGCCAAGTTCAGGGAAGATCACCCCTCCACTTT. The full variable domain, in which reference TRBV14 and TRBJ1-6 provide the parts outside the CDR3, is EAGVTQFPSHSVIEKGQTVTLRCDPISGHDNLYWYRRVMGKEIKFLLHFVKESKQDESGMPNNRFLAERTGGTYSTLKVQPAELEDSGVYFCASSQVQGRSPLHFGNGTRLTVT.

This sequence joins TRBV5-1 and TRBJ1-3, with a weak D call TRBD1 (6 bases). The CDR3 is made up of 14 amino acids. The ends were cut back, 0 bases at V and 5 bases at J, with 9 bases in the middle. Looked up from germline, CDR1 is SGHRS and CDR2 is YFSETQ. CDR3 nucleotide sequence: TGCGCCAGCAGCTTGGCAGGGGTGAGAAACACCATATATTTT. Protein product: CASSLAGVRNTIYF.

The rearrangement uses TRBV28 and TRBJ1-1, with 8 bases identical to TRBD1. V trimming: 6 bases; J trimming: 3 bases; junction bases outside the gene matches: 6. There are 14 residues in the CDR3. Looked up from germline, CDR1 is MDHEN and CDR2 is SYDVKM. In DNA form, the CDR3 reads TGTGCCAGCAGCTCCGGACAGGGTTACACTGAAGCTTTCTTT. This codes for CASSSGQGYTEAFF.

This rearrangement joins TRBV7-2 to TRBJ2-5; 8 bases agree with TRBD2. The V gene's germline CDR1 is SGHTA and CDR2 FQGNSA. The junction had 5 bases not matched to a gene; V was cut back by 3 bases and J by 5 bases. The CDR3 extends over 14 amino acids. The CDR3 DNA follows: TGTGCCAGCAGCTTTAGCGGGGAGGGGGAGACCCAGTACTTC. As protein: CASSFSGEGETQYF.

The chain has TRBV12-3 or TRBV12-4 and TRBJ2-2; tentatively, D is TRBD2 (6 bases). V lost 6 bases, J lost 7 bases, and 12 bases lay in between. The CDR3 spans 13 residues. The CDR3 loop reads CASSRHGSGELFF. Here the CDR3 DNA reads TGTGCCAGCAGCCGTCACGGGAGCGGGGAGCTGTTTTTT.

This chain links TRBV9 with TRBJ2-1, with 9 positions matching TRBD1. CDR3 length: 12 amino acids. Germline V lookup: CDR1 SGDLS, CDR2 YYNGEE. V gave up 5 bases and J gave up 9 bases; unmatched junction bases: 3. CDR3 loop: CASSGQGIEQFF. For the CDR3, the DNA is TGTGCCAGCAGTGGACAGGGGATTGAGCAGTTCTTC.

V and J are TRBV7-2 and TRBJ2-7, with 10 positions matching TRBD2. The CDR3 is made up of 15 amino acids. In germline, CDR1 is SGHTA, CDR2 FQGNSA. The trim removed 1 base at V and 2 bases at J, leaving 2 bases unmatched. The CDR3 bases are TGTGCCAGCAGCTTAGTACTAGCGGGGACCTACGAGCAGTACTTC. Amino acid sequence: CASSLVLAGTYEQYF.

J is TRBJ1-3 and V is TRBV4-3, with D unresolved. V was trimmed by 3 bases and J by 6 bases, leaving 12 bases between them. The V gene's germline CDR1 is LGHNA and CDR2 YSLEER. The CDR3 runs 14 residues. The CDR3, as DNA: TGCGCCAGCAGCCACGAAGCACTACCAAACACCATATATTTT. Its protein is CASSHEALPNTIYF.

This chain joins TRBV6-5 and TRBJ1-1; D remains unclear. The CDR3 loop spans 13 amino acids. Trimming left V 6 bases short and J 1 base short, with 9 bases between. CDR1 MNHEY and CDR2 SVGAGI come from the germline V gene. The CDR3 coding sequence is TGTGCCAGCAGATCCGGTAGGAACACTGAAGCTTTCTTT. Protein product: CASRSGRNTEAFF.

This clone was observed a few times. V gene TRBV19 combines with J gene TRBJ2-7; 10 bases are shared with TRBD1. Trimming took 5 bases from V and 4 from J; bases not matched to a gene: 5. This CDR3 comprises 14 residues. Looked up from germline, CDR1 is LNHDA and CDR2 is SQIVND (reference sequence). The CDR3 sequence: CASSPRTGGYEQYF. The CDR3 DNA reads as TGTGCCAGTAGTCCACGGACAGGGGGGTACGAGCAGTACTTC. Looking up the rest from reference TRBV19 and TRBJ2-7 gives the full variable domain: DGGITQSPKYLFRKEGQNVTLSCEQNLNHDAMYWYRQDPGQGLRLIYYSQIVNDFQKGDIAEGYSVSREKKESFPLTVTSAQKNPTAFYLCASSPRTGGYEQYFGPGTRLTVT.